The 12 T cell receptor beta chains listed next were all sequenced from one sample in a study of T cell responses to AZD1222 COVID-19 vaccine. Method: immunoSEQ multiplex PCR; TCRdb's copy keeps in-frame clones and lacks some. Counted here are 180,000 or so clones, about 88% occurring once; the ten biggest clones make up approximately 1.6%. The material was peripheral blood, obtained on day 0 of AZD1222 vaccination. The receptor source for this set is an adult in good health.

The chain uses TRBV6-2 or TRBV6-3 and TRBJ2-2; 7 nucleotides agree with TRBD2. The CDR3 has 19 residues. CDR1 MNHEY and CDR2 SVGEGT come from the germline V gene. Trimming took 0 bases from V and 5 from J; bases not matched to a gene: 15. The CDR3 DNA reads as TGTGCCAGCAGTTACTCTTTTTCTTTTGGGCGGGGGAAAACCGGGGAGCTGTTTTTT. Translation gives CASSYSFSFGRGKTGELFF.

The V and J genes are TRBV7-2 and TRBJ1-1, with 9 bases fitting TRBD1. The CDR3 loop spans 15 amino acids. The V gene's germline CDR1 is SGHTA and CDR2 FQGNSA. V dropped 6 bases and J dropped 0; count of bases not matched to a gene: 5. CDR3 sequence: CASSPTGGLNTEAFF. DNA for the CDR3: TGTGCCAGCAGTCCAACAGGGGGCCTGAACACTGAAGCTTTCTTT.

The chain employs TRBV6-1 and TRBJ2-6; 11 bases match TRBD2. The germline gives CDR1 MNHNS, CDR2 SASEGT. CDR3 length: 19 residues. V shed 3 bases, J shed 1 base, and the junction held 8 bases outside the gene matches. The CDR3 is CASSEVLAGGGSGANVLTF. DNA of the CDR3: TGTGCCAGCAGTGAGGTGCTAGCGGGAGGAGGGTCTGGGGCCAACGTCCTGACTTTC.

The gene calls are TRBV7-9 and TRBJ1-4; a possible D gene is TRBD1 (5 bases). There are 16 residues in the CDR3. Germline values: CDR1 SEHNR, CDR2 FQNEAQ (reference sequence). V lost 4 bases to trimming and J lost 3 bases, with 15 bases between them. The CDR3 region has the DNA TGTGCCAGCAGCTCGACAGTCTCCTTCCCTAATGAAAAACTGTTTTTT. Its protein product is CASSSTVSFPNEKLFF.

The V call is TRBV2, the J call TRBJ1-2; 8 bases are a match to TRBD1. CDR3 length equals 15 residues. The V segment lost 6 bases and the J segment 4 bases; nucleotides outside the gene matches: 10. Germline CDR1 reads SNHLY; CDR2 reads FYNNEI. CDR3 residues: CASSRGAGGIYGYTF. In DNA form, the CDR3 reads TGTGCCAGCAGCCGCGGGGCAGGGGGCATCTATGGCTACACCTTC.

The chain is built from TRBV12-3 or TRBV12-4 and TRBJ2-7; D ambiguous. V dropped 4 bases and J dropped 3 bases, with 10 bases sitting between them. The CDR3 sequence is 13 residues long. The CDR3 region is CASSSRWGYEQYF. In nucleotides, the CDR3 is TGTGCCAGCAGTTCCCGATGGGGCTACGAGCAGTACTTC.

This chain uses TRBV15 with TRBJ2-3, with 10 bases lining up with TRBD2. Germline trimming cut 0 bases from V and 4 bases from J; bases unmatched to any gene: 7. Germline CDR1 is LNHNV and CDR2 is YYDKDF (reference sequence). This CDR3 spans 17 amino acids. The CDR3 DNA follows: TGTGCCACCAGCAGAGATCCGCTAGCGGGAGTCGCAGATACGCAGTATTTT. This encodes CATSRDPLAGVADTQYF.

The J gene is TRBJ1-5, the V gene TRBV10-1, with 7 nucleotides matching TRBD1. In germline, CDR1 is WNHNN, CDR2 SYGVQD (reference sequence). This CDR3 has 19 amino acids. Unmatched junction bases numbered 13, after V lost 2 bases and J lost 0 bases. The CDR3 DNA is TGCGCCAGCAGTGAGACGTCTCACAGGGGCCGGAATAGCAATCAGCCCCAGCATTTT. Residues: CASSETSHRGRNSNQPQHF.

The chain employs TRBV6-5 and TRBJ1-2, with unresolved D. V was clipped by 4 bases and J by 1 base, with 4 bases between them. This CDR3 region has 12 residues. CDR1 MNHEY and CDR2 SVGAGI come from the germline V gene. CDR3 amino acids: CASSFLNYGYTF. The CDR3 DNA reads as TGTGCCAGCAGTTTCCTTAACTATGGCTACACCTTC.

This clone showed up just a few times. This rearrangement joins TRBV27 to TRBJ2-7, with D perhaps matching TRBD1 or TRBD2 (5 bases each). Trimming shortened V by 4 bases and J by 2 bases, and 12 bases separated the two germline ends. The CDR3 covers 14 residues. CDR1 is MNHEY, CDR2 SMNVEV, per germline (reference sequence). This CDR3 is CASSSSRGPYEQYF. The CDR3, as DNA: TGTGCCAGCAGTTCCTCGAGGGGTCCCTACGAGCAGTACTTC.

The chain couples TRBV2 to TRBJ1-6; maybe TRBD1 (6 bases). V lost 4 bases, J lost 6 bases, and 13 bases lay in between. The CDR3 has 15 residues. CDR1 and CDR2 (germline): SNHLY, FYNNEI. Here the CDR3 DNA reads TGTGCCAGCAGTGGGCCGCGGACAGTTAATTCACCCCTCCACTTT. Translating gives CASSGPRTVNSPLHF. Full variable domain (outside the CDR3, taken from reference TRBV2 and TRBJ1-6): EPEVTQTPSHQVTQMGQEVILRCVPISNHLYFYWYRQILGQKVEFLVSFYNNEISEKSEIFDDQFSVERPDGSNFTLKIRSTKLEDSAMYFCASSGPRTVNSPLHFGNGTRLTVT.

The rearrangement links TRBV4-2 to TRBJ2-3; possible D gene TRBD1, 5 bases. The germline V gene encodes CDR1 LGHNA and CDR2 YNFKEQ. Trimming cost V 4 bases and J 4 bases, with 12 bases left between them. This CDR3 spans 14 amino acids. The CDR3 coding sequence is TGTGCCAGCAGCCTTCGACAGTTACCAGATACGCAGTATTTT. Its protein is CASSLRQLPDTQYF.